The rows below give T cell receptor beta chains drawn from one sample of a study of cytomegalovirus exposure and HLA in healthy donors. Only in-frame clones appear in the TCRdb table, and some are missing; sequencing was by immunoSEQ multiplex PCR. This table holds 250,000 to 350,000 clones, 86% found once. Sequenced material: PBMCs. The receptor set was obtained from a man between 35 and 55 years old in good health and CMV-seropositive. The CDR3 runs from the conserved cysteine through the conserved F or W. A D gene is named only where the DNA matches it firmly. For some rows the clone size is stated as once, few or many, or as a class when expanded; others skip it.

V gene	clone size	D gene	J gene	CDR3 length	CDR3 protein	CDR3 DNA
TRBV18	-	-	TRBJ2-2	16	CASSPLGGATTGELFF	TGTGCCAGCTCACCACTAGGAGGTGCTACCACCGGGGAGCTGTTTTTT
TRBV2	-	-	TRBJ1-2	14	CASSEAGRNYGYTF	TGTGCCAGCAGTGAAGCGGGGCGGAACTATGGCTACACCTTC
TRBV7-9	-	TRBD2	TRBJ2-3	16	CASSPWTSAPVDTQYF	TGTGCCAGCAGCCCCTGGACTAGCGCCCCAGTAGATACGCAGTATTTT
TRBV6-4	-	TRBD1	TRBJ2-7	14	CASSEGQGNYEQYF	TGTGCCAGCAGTGAGGGACAGGGGAACTACGAGCAGTACTTC
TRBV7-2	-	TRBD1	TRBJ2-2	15	CASSLEGGPAGELFF	TGTGCCAGCAGCTTAGAAGGGGGCCCAGCTGGGGAGCTGTTTTTT
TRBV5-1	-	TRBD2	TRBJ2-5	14	CASSVTSGEETQYF	TGCGCCAGCAGCGTGACTAGCGGGGAAGAGACCCAGTACTTC
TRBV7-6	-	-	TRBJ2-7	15	CASSLDQGETYEQYF	TGTGCCAGCAGCTTAGATCAAGGAGAGACCTACGAGCAGTACTTC
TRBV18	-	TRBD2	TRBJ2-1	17	CASSPLPGLAGGGEQFF	TGTGCCAGCTCTCCCCTCCCGGGACTAGCGGGAGGAGGTGAGCAGTTCTTC
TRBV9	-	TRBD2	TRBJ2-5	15	CASSVGGGGQETQYF	TGTGCCAGCAGCGTAGGTGGGGGGGGACAAGAGACCCAGTACTTC
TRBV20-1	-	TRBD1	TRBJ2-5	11	CSANRGETQYF	TGCAGTGCTAACAGGGGGGAGACCCAGTACTTC
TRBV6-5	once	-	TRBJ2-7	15	CASSYYYESSYEQYF	TGTGCCAGCAGTTATTACTATGAGAGCTCCTACGAGCAGTACTTC
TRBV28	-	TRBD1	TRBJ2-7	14	CASSTMTGAYEQYF	TGTGCCAGCAGTACAATGACAGGGGCCTACGAGCAGTACTTC
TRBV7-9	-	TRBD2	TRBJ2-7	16	CASSPERLAGGPEQYF	TGTGCCAGCAGCCCTGAGCGACTAGCGGGAGGACCCGAGCAGTACTTC
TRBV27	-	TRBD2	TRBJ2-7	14	CASFGSSGRYEQYF	TGTGCCAGCTTTGGGTCTAGCGGGAGGTACGAGCAGTACTTC
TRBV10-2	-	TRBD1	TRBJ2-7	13	CASLGQGRHEQYF	TGCGCCAGTCTCGGACAGGGTCGCCACGAGCAGTACTTC
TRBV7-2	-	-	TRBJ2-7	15	CASRTPLAASYEQYF	TGTGCCAGCCGAACTCCGTTAGCGGCATCCTACGAGCAGTACTTC
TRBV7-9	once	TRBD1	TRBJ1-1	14	CASSLASGQGSAFF	TGTGCCAGCAGCTTAGCTTCGGGACAGGGTTCAGCTTTCTTT
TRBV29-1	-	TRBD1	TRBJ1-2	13	CSVARDREDGYTF	TGCAGCGTTGCAAGGGACAGGGAGGATGGCTACACCTTC
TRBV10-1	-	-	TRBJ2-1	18	CASSESTESGPSYNEQFF	TGCGCCAGCAGTGAGTCGACGGAAAGCGGCCCCTCCTACAATGAGCAGTTCTTC
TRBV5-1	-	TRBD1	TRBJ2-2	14	CASSLGGTAGELFF	TGCGCCAGCAGCTTGGGGGGGACAGCCGGGGAGCTGTTTTTT
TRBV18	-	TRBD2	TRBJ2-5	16	CASSPRTSGNQETQYF	TGTGCCAGCTCACCACGGACTAGCGGAAACCAAGAGACCCAGTACTTC
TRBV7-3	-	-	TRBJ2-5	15	CASSLTPGTWETQYF	TGTGCCAGCAGCTTAACCCCCGGGACATGGGAGACCCAGTACTTC
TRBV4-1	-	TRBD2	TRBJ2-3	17	CASSQTPSGTSTDTQYF	TGCGCCAGCAGCCAAACTCCTAGCGGGACTAGCACAGATACGCAGTATTTT
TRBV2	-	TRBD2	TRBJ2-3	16	CASSEAGGRRTDTQYF	TGTGCCAGCAGTGAAGCGGGCGGGAGGAGGACAGATACGCAGTATTTT
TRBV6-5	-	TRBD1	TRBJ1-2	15	CASSRLGQNNYGYTF	TGTGCCAGCAGTCGCCTGGGACAGAATAACTATGGCTACACCTTC
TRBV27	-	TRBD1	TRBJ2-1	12	CASSSSGGEQFF	TGTGCCAGCAGTTCATCAGGGGGTGAGCAGTTCTTC